These T cell receptor beta chains were read from a single sample in a study of T-cell reconstitution after alpha-beta-depleted transplantation in children. In TCRdb, the PCR reads were re-called with MiXCR into one record per CDR3 protein. Of over 100,000 distinct CDR3 sequences in the sample, approximately 8% were seen once. The source material was PBMCs, sampled before TCRalphabeta/CD19-depleted stem cell transplant. The receptors were sampled from a boy aged 2 to 10 with acute lymphoblastic leukemia, due to receive a stem cell transplant. The CDR3 runs from the conserved cysteine through the conserved F or W. D genes are given only for firm matches. Size values are once, few and many counts, or a class for expanded clones, and some rows have none.

D,V,size,J,DNA,CDR3
-,TRBV15,-,TRBJ1-2,TGTGCCACCAGTCATTCCCTAGGCTACACCTTC,CATSHSLGYTF
TRBD2,TRBV9,-,TRBJ2-2,TGTGCCAGCTCCCCCCCTAGCGGGGGAGTCACCGGGGAGCTGTTTTTT,CASSPPSGGVTGELFF
-,TRBV25-1,-,TRBJ1-2,TGTGCCAGCACCCAGGGAACCTCCTATGGCTACACCTTC,CASTQGTSYGYTF
-,TRBV5-1,few,TRBJ1-2,TGCGCCAGCAGCTTGGCTCAACAGGCAGGCTACACCTTC,CASSLAQQAGYTF
TRBD1,TRBV4-2,medium-sized,TRBJ1-4,TGTGCCAGCAGCCAATTCGGGACTTTCAGGGACAGGGACAGGAATATTGAAAAACTGTTTTTT,CASSQFGTFRDRDRNIEKLFF
-,TRBV11-3,-,TRBJ2-1,TGTGCCAGCAGCGTCGACCTGCCCTACAATGAGCAGTTCTTC,CASSVDLPYNEQFF
TRBD1,TRBV13,-,TRBJ1-3,TGTGCCAGCAGCTTGGGACAGGGACTAAACACCATATATTTT,CASSLGQGLNTIYF
-,TRBV3-1,many,TRBJ2-1,TGTGCCAGCAGCCAGGAGGTGGTTAAGCAGTTCTTC,CASSQEVVKQFF
-,TRBV6-5,-,TRBJ1-2,TGTGCCAGCAGTTACTCCGGGTCCAACTATGGCTACACCTTC,CASSYSGSNYGYTF
-,TRBV5-5,-,TRBJ1-2,TGTGCCAGCTCGAGAGATCGGAACTATGGCTACACCTTC,CASSRDRNYGYTF
-,TRBV27,few,TRBJ2-1,TGTGCCAGCAGTTCCTACCCCTCCTACAATGAGCAGTTCTTC,CASSSYPSYNEQFF
-,TRBV20-1,few,TRBJ1-5,TGCAGTGCTAGAGATCTGCAAGGCAATCAGCCCCAGCATTTT,CSARDLQGNQPQHF
TRBD1,TRBV28,many,TRBJ2-5,TGTGCCAGCAGCAAAGGACAGGGCGGGACCCAGTACTTC,CASSKGQGGTQYF
-,TRBV5-6,many,TRBJ2-2,TGTGCCAGCAGCTTAGGGACCAGGACAGACACCGGGGAGCTGTTTTTT,CASSLGTRTDTGELFF
TRBD2,TRBV20-1,many,TRBJ2-2,TGCAGTGCTAGGGCCAGGACTAGTCGAACCGGGGAGCTGTTTTTT,CSARARTSRTGELFF
TRBD2,TRBV6-5,-,TRBJ2-1,TGTGCCAGCAGTTACCCCGGGACTAGCAGGGCCCGGGGCTATGAGCAGTTCTTC,CASSYPGTSRARGYEQFF
-,TRBV9,many,TRBJ1-1,TGTGCCAGCAGCGTAGTTGGGCCGCGGGACATGAACACTGAAGCTTTCTTT,CASSVVGPRDMNTEAFF
TRBD1,TRBV20-1,few,TRBJ1-5,TGCAGTGCTAGACCAGGAGGGGGCCGTAGCAATCAGCCCCAGCATTTT,CSARPGGGRSNQPQHF
TRBD2,TRBV24-1,many,TRBJ2-1,TGTGCCACCAGTGCGGACGCGGGGGGTGAGCAGTTCTTC,CATSADAGGEQFF
-,TRBV27,-,TRBJ1-1,TGTGCCAGCAGTTTGTCCTGGGGGAACACTGAAGCTTTCTTT,CASSLSWGNTEAFF
-,TRBV12-3/TRBV12-4,many,TRBJ2-1,TGTGCCAGCAGTTTAGCGGGGAAGCACAATGAGCAGTTCTTC,CASSLAGKHNEQFF
-,TRBV7-2,many,TRBJ1-2,TGTGCCAGCAGCCCCGGGGCAGGGAGGTATGGCTACACCTTC,CASSPGAGRYGYTF
TRBD2,TRBV6-1,-,TRBJ2-1,TGTGCCAGCAGTGCATCTAGCGGGTCCTCCTACAATGAGCAGTTCTTC,CASSASSGSSYNEQFF
-,TRBV28,many,TRBJ2-7,TGTGCCAGCAGTTTTCCCGGACGAAAAGTCAAAGGGCAGTACTTC,CASSFPGRKVKGQYF
-,TRBV7-9,few,TRBJ2-7,TGTGCCAGCAGCTTGGAGGTCGGAGAGCAGTACTTC,CASSLEVGEQYF
TRBD2,TRBV15,many,TRBJ2-1,TGTGCCACCAGCAGAGATTCGGGGGGGCCTCACAATGAGCAGTTCTTC,CATSRDSGGPHNEQFF
-,TRBV12-3/TRBV12-4,many,TRBJ2-3,TGTGCCAGCAGTTTAACCGGTGAGGGGGTCAGCACAGATACGCAGTATTTT,CASSLTGEGVSTDTQYF
TRBD2,TRBV7-9,-,TRBJ2-2,TGTGCCAGCAGCCCACCAACCGGGACTAGCCTCGCCGGGGAGCTGTTTTTT,CASSPPTGTSLAGELFF
-,TRBV7-2,few,TRBJ2-3,TGTGCCAGCAGTTTTAGTCTGCGCGGGGGCACAGGGAATACGCAGTATTTT,CASSFSLRGGTGNTQYF
TRBD2,TRBV14,-,TRBJ2-3,TGTGCCAGCAGCCATTCCCGGACTAGCGGCGCCCGGGTGACAGATACGCAGTATTTT,CASSHSRTSGARVTDTQYF
-,TRBV10-3,many,TRBJ2-7,TGTGCCATCTCAATCGGACAGTCTTCCTACGAGCAGTACTTC,CAISIGQSSYEQYF
TRBD1,TRBV20-1,few,TRBJ1-1,TGCAGTGCCCCAGGGACAGGGGGCGTGGGAACTGAAGCTTTCTTT,CSAPGTGGVGTEAFF
-,TRBV20-1,few,TRBJ2-2,TGCAGTGCTAGAGTGGGTAGCGTCAACACCGGGGAGCTGTTTTTT,CSARVGSVNTGELFF
TRBD2,TRBV9,-,TRBJ2-5,TGTGCCAGCAGCGTAGCAAAGCGGGGGGGCGGGGAGACCCAGTACTTC,CASSVAKRGGGETQYF
TRBD2,TRBV20-1,few,TRBJ2-3,TGCAGTGCTAGAGGTCGGCTAGCGGGGGGTCTAGATACGCAGTATTTT,CSARGRLAGGLDTQYF
-,TRBV3-1,many,TRBJ1-5,TGTGCCAGCAGCCAAGAGACACCGGGTCTAGGCAATCAGCCCCAGCATTTT,CASSQETPGLGNQPQHF
TRBD2,TRBV7-3,many,TRBJ2-6,TGTGCCAGCAGCTTATCTAGCGGGGGGGTATCTGGGGCCAACGTCCTGACTTTC,CASSLSSGGVSGANVLTF
-,TRBV6-5,-,TRBJ1-1,TGTGCCAGCAGTTACGGGTGGGCAAGCACTGAAGCTTTCTTT,CASSYGWASTEAFF
-,TRBV28,few,TRBJ2-7,TGTGCCAGCATTGGACAACACGAGCAGTACTTC,CASIGQHEQYF
-,TRBV7-8,few,TRBJ1-4,TGTGCCAGCAGCCCGCCGGGACACCTTAATGAAAAACTGTTTTTT,CASSPPGHLNEKLFF
TRBD1,TRBV3-1,-,TRBJ1-5,TGTGCCACCACCCAGGGGGGGGAGAATCAGCCCCAGCATTTT,CATTQGGENQPQHF
-,TRBV10-2,-,TRBJ2-1,TGCGCCAGCGGGCCAAGGAGCGACAATGAGCAGTTCTTC,CASGPRSDNEQFF
-,TRBV6-1,many,TRBJ2-4,TGTGCCAGCAGTGAAGCTCGAGCCCTAGCCAAAAACATTCAGTACTTC,CASSEARALAKNIQYF